One and the same sample provided the 11 T cell receptor beta chains below, sequenced in a study of PD-1 blockade in mismatch repair-deficient tumors. Generated by immunoSEQ multiplex PCR, the TCRdb table keeps only in-frame clones and is missing some. The table lists roughly 49,000 clones, around three quarters of them singletons. Sequenced material: PBMCs, taken before pembrolizumab treatment. The receptors shown here come from an adult with mismatch repair-deficient cancer.

CDR3 DNA sequence: TGTGCCAGTAGTGTGACAGGGGGGGGAAACACCATATATTTT. Translation gives CASSVTGGGNTIYF. This rearrangement joins TRBV19 to TRBJ1-3; 9 positions agree with TRBD1. Trimming at V came to 5 bases and at J to 4 bases, leaving 3 bases not matched to a gene. The CDR3 sequence is 14 residues long. Germline V gene lookup returns CDR1 LNHDA and CDR2 SQIVND (reference sequence).

The chain is built from TRBV10-1 and TRBJ1-4; TRBD1 is a possible D gene (5 bases). This CDR3 region has 16 residues. The germline V gene has CDR1 WNHNN and CDR2 SYGVQD (reference sequence). Between the trimmed V and J ends, which lost 6 bases and 2 bases, there was a span of 16 bases. The CDR3 protein is CASSSGRQGTNEKLFF. CDR3 in DNA: TGCGCCAGCAGCTCCGGAAGGCAGGGCACTAATGAAAAACTGTTTTTT.

The rearrangement links TRBV2 to TRBJ2-3; the D gene could be TRBD1 or TRBD2 (5 bases each). The CDR3 has 14 amino acids. Trimming removed 8 bases at V and 2 bases at J, with 14 bases between. Germline V gene sequence: CDR1 SNHLY, CDR2 FYNNEI. CDR3 loop: CASLSGTHTDTQYF. DNA for the CDR3: TGTGCCAGCCTTTCGGGGACCCACACAGATACGCAGTATTTT.

The rearrangement joins TRBV7-2 to TRBJ2-5, with 10 bases identical to TRBD2. Germline trimming cut 1 base from V and 6 bases from J; bases unmatched to any gene: 8. Germline V CDR1 and CDR2: SGHTA, FQGNSA. The CDR3 has 16 residues. The CDR3 DNA sequence: TGTGCCAGCAGCTTAGAAGTAGCGGGAGGTGGAAAGACCCAGTACTTC. It encodes CASSLEVAGGGKTQYF.

The chain couples TRBV19 to TRBJ2-7, with 11 nucleotides matching TRBD2. The CDR3 sequence is 16 residues long. V lost 3 bases to trimming and J lost 4 bases; unmatched junction nucleotides: 8. Germline CDR1 is LNHDA and CDR2 is SQIVND (reference sequence). The CDR3 nucleotides are TGTGCCAGTAGTATCCCTGGGGGACTAGCGGTTTACGAGCAGTACTTC. This translates into CASSIPGGLAVYEQYF.

This sequence joins TRBV13 and TRBJ1-5; D is ambiguous. Germline V gene data show CDR1 as PRHDT and CDR2 as FYEKMQ (reference sequence). Trimming took off 3 bases at V and 2 bases at J, with 8 bases between the two ends. The CDR3 has 14 residues. CDR3: CASSLRAGNQPQHF. CDR3 sequence (DNA): TGTGCCAGCAGCTTGAGGGCCGGCAATCAGCCCCAGCATTTT.

In its sample, this clone was seen a few times. V is TRBV6-1 and J is TRBJ1-2; D is undetermined. The CDR3 has 13 amino acids. From germline, CDR1 is MNHNS and CDR2 SASEGT. The V gene lost 3 bases and the J gene lost 5 bases, with 10 bases spanning the gap. The chain's CDR3 is CASSDGEGYGYTF. The CDR3 region has the DNA TGTGCCAGCAGTGATGGGGAGGGATATGGCTACACCTTC.

The chain employs TRBV5-6 and TRBJ1-2; 11 nucleotides align to TRBD1. Germline CDR1 is SGHDT and CDR2 is YYEEEE. The CDR3 covers 16 residues. J gave up 3 bases and V 4 bases, and 8 bases lay outside the gene matches. CDR3 in DNA: TGTGCCAGCAGCCAGGACAGGGGGCAAGTTGACTATGGCTACACCTTC. Residues: CASSQDRGQVDYGYTF. Based on the CDR3 plus reference TRBV5-6 and TRBJ1-2, the full variable domain is DAGVTQSPTHLIKTRGQQVTLRCSPKSGHDTVSWYQQALGQGPQFIFQYYEEEERQRGNFPDRFSGHQFPNYSSELNVNALLLGDSALYLCASSQDRGQVDYGYTFGSGTRLTVV.

The chain has TRBV10-3 and TRBJ2-5; tentatively, D is TRBD1 or TRBD2 (6 bases each). With 0 bases removed from V and 5 bases from J, the gap between germline ends came to 13 bases. Germline V gene data show CDR1 as ENHRY and CDR2 as SYGVKD. The CDR3 has 15 amino acids. The CDR3 bases are TGTGCCATCAGTGAGTCGGGCAGGGGAGGTGAGACCCAGTACTTC. Its protein product is CAISESGRGGETQYF.

The V and J genes are TRBV28 and TRBJ1-5, with TRBD1 matching over 7 bases. CDR1 and CDR2 (germline): MDHEN, SYDVKM. CDR3 size: 14 residues. The trim removed 5 bases at V and 7 bases at J, leaving 8 bases unmatched. The DNA for the CDR3 is TGTGCCAGCAGTGGTACAGGGGTAGGACAGCCCCAGCATTTT. This gives the protein CASSGTGVGQPQHF.

V gene TRBV27 combines with J gene TRBJ2-7; 7 bases line up with TRBD2. The length of the CDR3 is 22 residues. The germline V gene has CDR1 MNHEY and CDR2 SMNVEV (reference sequence). The V and J ends lost 5 bases and 0 bases, in that order; junction bases with no gene match: 28. Here the CDR3 reads CASSPKFPGGRSTIRSSYEQYF. As DNA, the CDR3 is TGTGCCAGCAGTCCCAAATTCCCGGGGGGACGCTCGACAATCAGGAGCTCCTACGAGCAGTACTTC.